The 20 T cell receptor beta chains reported below all come from one sample, sequenced in a study of OX40 agonist ivuxolimab in advanced cancers. The library was built by means of the immunoSEQ multiplex PCR assay. TCRdb's version of the immuneACCESS table is confined to in-frame rearrangements and falls short of the full clone set. An unresolved V gene accounts for under half of the shortfall where checked; the remainder is of unknown origin. The table for this sample lists 99,000 or so clones; under 85% of them were counted only once. Together, the top ten hold 5.5% of the sample. The specimen comprised CD4+ or CD8+ T cells sorted from blood, sampled in a trial of the OX40 agonist ivuxolimab. These TCRs come from an adult with an advanced solid tumor such as melanoma, head and neck, liver or kidney cancer.

This chain links TRBV7-9 with TRBJ2-3; TRBD2 might be the D (6 bases). V dropped 4 bases and J dropped 8 bases, with 22 bases sitting between them. The CDR3 length is 16 residues. From germline, CDR1 is SEHNR and CDR2 FQNEAQ (reference sequence). CDR3 sequence: CASSSGGTLKMGTQYF. The CDR3, as DNA: TGTGCCAGCAGCTCAGGTGGGACTCTAAAGATGGGTACGCAGTATTTT.

The chain recombines TRBV5-5 with TRBJ1-6; a weak D match, TRBD1 (6 bases). Trimming took 0 bases from V and 15 from J, leaving 19 bases between them. CDR3 length: 15 amino acids. CDR1 is SGHKS and CDR2 is YYEKEE in the germline V gene (reference sequence). In DNA form, the CDR3 reads TGTGCCAGCAGCTTGGGGGACACTTCAAATTCAGGCCTCCACTTT. This encodes CASSLGDTSNSGLHF.

Judged by abundance, this clone is medium-sized (0.01 to 0.1%). The rearrangement uses TRBV19 and TRBJ2-7; D is unclear. V was trimmed by 6 bases and J by 0 bases, leaving 12 bases between them. The CDR3 totals 14 residues. The germline gives CDR1 LNHDA, CDR2 SQIVND (reference sequence). The CDR3 DNA is TGTGCCAGTAGCCTAAGTCTTAGCTCCTACGAGCAGTACTTC. Translated: CASSLSLSSYEQYF.

The chain is built from TRBV4-3 and TRBJ1-1; D is unclear. The CDR3 contains 15 residues. Trimming took off 1 base at V and 5 bases at J, with 14 bases between the two ends. Germline CDR1 and CDR2: LGHNA and YSLEER. CDR3 coding DNA: TGCGCCAGCAGCCAAGTCGGTGAGTTCTTTACTGAAGCTTTCTTT. Amino acid sequence: CASSQVGEFFTEAFF.

The rearrangement joins TRBV4-2 to TRBJ2-7, with 14 bases identical to TRBD2. The germline gives CDR1 LGHNA, CDR2 YNFKEQ. The CDR3 extends over 15 amino acids. The V segment lost 3 bases and the J segment 7 bases; nucleotides outside the gene matches: 5. CDR3 sequence reads: CASSQVTSGRAEQYF. The CDR3 DNA follows: TGTGCCAGCAGCCAGGTGACTAGCGGGAGGGCGGAGCAGTACTTC.

The chain recombines TRBV7-9 with TRBJ1-1; the match to TRBD1 covers 9 bases. Germline CDR1 SEHNR, CDR2 FQNEAQ (reference sequence). The CDR3 has 17 residues. Trimming at V came to 0 bases and at J to 5 bases, leaving 10 bases not matched to a gene. The CDR3 DNA reads as TGTGCCAGCAGCTTAGCCCCCTTACAGGGGGCAAGGACTGAAGCTTTCTTT. Amino acids: CASSLAPLQGARTEAFF.

The count of this clone is one. The V and J genes are TRBV2 and TRBJ2-3, with 9 nucleotides matching TRBD2. Per the germline V gene, CDR1 is SNHLY and CDR2 is FYNNEI. J lost 1 base, V lost 4 bases, and 6 bases had no gene match. This CDR3 is built from 16 residues. Here the CDR3 reads CASSVLAGFRTDTQYF. CDR3 DNA sequence: TGTGCCAGCAGTGTCCTAGCGGGATTCCGCACAGATACGCAGTATTTT.

A few counts support this clone. The chain combines TRBV11-2 with TRBJ2-7, with TRBD1 as a possible D gene (5 bases). V lost 5 bases and J lost 7, with 9 bases in between. Germline CDR1 reads SGHAT; CDR2 reads FQNNGV. This CDR3 contains 11 residues. CDR3: CASSTRQEQYF. The DNA of the CDR3 is TGTGCCAGCAGCACTCGACAGGAGCAGTACTTC.

This chain joins TRBV11-1 and TRBJ2-3; 12 nucleotides align to TRBD1. The trim removed 6 bases at V and 2 bases at J, leaving 9 bases unmatched. CDR3 size: 17 residues. CDR1 and CDR2 from the germline V gene are SGHAT and FQDESV (reference sequence). The CDR3 bases are TGTGCCAGCAGTTTTCAGGGGACAGGGGGCCCCACAGATACGCAGTATTTT. Protein sequence: CASSFQGTGGPTDTQYF.

The chain joins TRBV5-1 to TRBJ1-3; D perhaps matches TRBD1 (6 bases). Germline V lookup: CDR1 SGHRS, CDR2 YFSETQ. The CDR3 runs 15 residues. V dropped 2 bases and J dropped 0 bases, with 9 bases sitting between them. The CDR3 here is CASSLQGFSGNTIYF. The CDR3, as DNA: TGCGCCAGCAGCTTACAGGGATTCTCTGGAAACACCATATATTTT.

This chain uses TRBV2 with TRBJ2-1; 10 bases are a match to TRBD2. Germline V gene lookup returns CDR1 SNHLY and CDR2 FYNNEI. CDR3 length: 13 residues. In nucleotides, the CDR3 is TGTGGTCAAGCCCAGCGGGGGGGAGGTGAGCAGTTCTTC. This translates into CGQAQRGGGEQFF.

The chain links TRBV10-1 to TRBJ1-2; D might be TRBD1 (5 bases). The CDR3 runs 13 residues. Per the germline V gene, CDR1 is WNHNN and CDR2 is SYGVQD (reference sequence). Trimming left V 5 bases short and J 4 bases short, with 11 bases between. This CDR3 reads CASSRGGTYGYTF. As DNA, the CDR3 is TGCGCCAGCAGTCGCGGAGGGACCTATGGCTACACCTTC.

The chain joins TRBV6-1 to TRBJ2-2; 10 bases fit TRBD1. CDR1 and CDR2 (germline): MNHNS, SASEGT. This CDR3 contains 14 residues. The V gene end was trimmed by 8 bases and the J gene end by 3 bases; junction bases not matched to a gene: 3. The DNA for the CDR3 is TGTGCCAGCGGCGGGACAGGGGACACCGGGGAGCTGTTTTTT. This gives the protein CASGGTGDTGELFF.

The V call is TRBV18, the J call TRBJ1-5; D is undetermined. CDR1 KGHSH and CDR2 LQKENI come from the germline V gene. The CDR3 has 15 amino acids. Trimming left V 5 bases short and J 0 bases short, with 11 bases between. The chain's CDR3 is CASSEGWYSNQPQHF. The DNA for the CDR3 is TGTGCCAGCTCAGAGGGTTGGTATAGCAATCAGCCCCAGCATTTT.

The chain links TRBV7-8 to TRBJ2-7; 7 nucleotides line up with TRBD1. This CDR3 has 15 residues. J gave up 0 bases and V 5 bases, and 7 bases lay outside the gene matches. The germline CDR1 and CDR2 sequences are SGHVS and FQNEAQ. The CDR3 coding sequence is TGTGCCAGCAGCCTCCGGACAGGTCCCTCCTACGAGCAGTACTTC. It specifies CASSLRTGPSYEQYF.

This chain links TRBV11-1 with TRBJ2-1; 10 nucleotides agree with TRBD2. The CDR3 covers 15 residues. Germline CDR1 is SGHAT and CDR2 is FQDESV (reference sequence). Unmatched junction bases numbered 5, after V lost 5 bases and J lost 4 bases. CDR3 sequence reads: CASSPPLAGYNEQFF. Written as DNA, the CDR3 is TGTGCCAGCAGCCCGCCACTAGCGGGATACAATGAGCAGTTCTTC.

The count of this clone is one. The J gene is TRBJ1-1, the V gene TRBV18; 9 bases are a match to TRBD1. This CDR3 comprises 13 residues. Per germline, CDR1 KGHSH and CDR2 LQKENI. V lost 6 bases and J lost 8; bases outside the gene matches: 7. The DNA of the CDR3 is TGTGCCAGCTCGCGGGACAGGGCATCAGAAGCTTTCTTT. It specifies CASSRDRASEAFF.

This clone was observed a few times. The V gene is TRBV5-6, the J gene TRBJ2-7; D not certain. The germline CDR1 and CDR2 sequences are SGHDT and YYEEEE. Trimming removed 2 bases from V and 5 bases from J, with 11 bases in between. The length of the CDR3 is 13 residues. The CDR3 protein is CASSFYGVDEQYF. CDR3 nucleotides: TGTGCCAGCAGCTTTTATGGGGTTGACGAGCAGTACTTC.

This clone was found a few times. The chain combines TRBV5-4 with TRBJ2-5, with D maybe TRBD1 (6 bases). V was pared by 4 bases and J by 0 bases, with 16 bases between. Germline CDR1 is SGHNT and CDR2 is YYREEE (reference sequence). CDR3 length: 16 amino acids. DNA for the CDR3: TGTGCCAGCAGCATAGCCGGGACATCGTACCAAGAGACCCAGTACTTC. It specifies CASSIAGTSYQETQYF. Combining the CDR3 with reference TRBV5-4 and TRBJ2-5 gives the whole variable domain ETGVTQSPTHLIKTRGQQVTLRCSSQSGHNTVSWYQQALGQGPQFIFQYYREEENGRGNFPPRFSGLQFPNYSSELNVNALELDDSALYLCASSIAGTSYQETQYFGPGTRLLVL.

The chain recombines TRBV7-8 with TRBJ1-1, with 9 nucleotides matching TRBD1. The length of the CDR3 is 19 residues. Germline V CDR1 and CDR2: SGHVS, FQNEAQ. The ends lost 0 bases at V and 0 bases at J; junction bases unmatched: 11. Here the CDR3 reads CASSLATGGVGLLNTEAFF. The CDR3 DNA reads TGTGCCAGCAGCTTAGCAACAGGGGGCGTTGGACTCCTGAACACTGAAGCTTTCTTT.